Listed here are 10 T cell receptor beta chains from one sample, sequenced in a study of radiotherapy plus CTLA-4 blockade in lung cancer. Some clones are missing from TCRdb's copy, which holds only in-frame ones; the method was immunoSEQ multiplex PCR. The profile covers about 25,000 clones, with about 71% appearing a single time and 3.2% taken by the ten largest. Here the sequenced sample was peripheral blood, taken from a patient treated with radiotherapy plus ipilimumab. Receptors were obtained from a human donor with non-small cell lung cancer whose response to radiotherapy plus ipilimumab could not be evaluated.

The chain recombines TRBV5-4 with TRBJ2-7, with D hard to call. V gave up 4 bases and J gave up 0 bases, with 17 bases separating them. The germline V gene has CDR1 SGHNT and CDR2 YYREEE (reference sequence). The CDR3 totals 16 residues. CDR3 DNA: TGTGCCAGCAGCAATTCAAAGACACGTAGCTCCTACGAGCAGTACTTC. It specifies CASSNSKTRSSYEQYF.

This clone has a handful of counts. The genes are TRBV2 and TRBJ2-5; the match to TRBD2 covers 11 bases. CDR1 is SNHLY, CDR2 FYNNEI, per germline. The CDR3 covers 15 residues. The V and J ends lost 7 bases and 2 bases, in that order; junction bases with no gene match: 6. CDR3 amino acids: CASISRLAGQETQYF. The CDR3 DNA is TGTGCCAGCATCAGTAGACTAGCGGGACAAGAGACCCAGTACTTC.

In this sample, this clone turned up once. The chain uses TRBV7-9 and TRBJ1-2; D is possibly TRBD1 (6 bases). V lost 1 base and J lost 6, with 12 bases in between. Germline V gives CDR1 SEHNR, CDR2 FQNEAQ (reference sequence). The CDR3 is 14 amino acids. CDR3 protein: CASSLGQAMDGYTF. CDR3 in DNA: TGTGCCAGCAGCTTAGGACAGGCAATGGATGGCTACACCTTC.

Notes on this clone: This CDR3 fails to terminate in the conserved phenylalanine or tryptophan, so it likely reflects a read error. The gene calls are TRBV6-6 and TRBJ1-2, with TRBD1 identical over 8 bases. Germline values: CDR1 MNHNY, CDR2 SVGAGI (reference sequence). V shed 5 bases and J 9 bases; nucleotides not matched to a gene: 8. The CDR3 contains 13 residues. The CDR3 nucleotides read TGTGCCAGCAGTCAACGAAGGGACAGGAGCTACACCCTC. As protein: CASSQRRDRSYTL.

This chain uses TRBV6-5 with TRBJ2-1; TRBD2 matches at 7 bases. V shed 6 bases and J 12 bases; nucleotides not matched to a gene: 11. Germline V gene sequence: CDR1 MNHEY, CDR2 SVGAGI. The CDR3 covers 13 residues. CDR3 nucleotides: TGTGCCAGCAGGGGACGCGGGAGAGGGTCGCAGTTCTTC. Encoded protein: CASRGRGRGSQFF.

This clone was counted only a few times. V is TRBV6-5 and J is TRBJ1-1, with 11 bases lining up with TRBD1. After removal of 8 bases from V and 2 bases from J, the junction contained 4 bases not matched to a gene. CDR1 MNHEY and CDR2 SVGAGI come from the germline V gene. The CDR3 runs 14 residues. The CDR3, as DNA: TGTGCCAGCTGGACAGGGGGCTCTAACACTGAAGCTTTCTTT. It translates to CASWTGGSNTEAFF.

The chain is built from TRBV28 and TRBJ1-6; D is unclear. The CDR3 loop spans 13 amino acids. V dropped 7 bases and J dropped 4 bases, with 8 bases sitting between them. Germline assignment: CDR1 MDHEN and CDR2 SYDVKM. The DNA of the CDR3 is TGTGCCAGCATAAACAGTTATAATTCACCCCTCCACTTT. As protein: CASINSYNSPLHF.

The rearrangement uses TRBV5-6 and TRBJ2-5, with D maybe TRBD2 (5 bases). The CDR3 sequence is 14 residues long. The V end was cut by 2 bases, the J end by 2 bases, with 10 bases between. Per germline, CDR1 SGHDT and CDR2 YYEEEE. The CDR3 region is CASSFYGVQETQYF. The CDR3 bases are TGTGCCAGCAGCTTCTACGGGGTACAAGAGACCCAGTACTTC.

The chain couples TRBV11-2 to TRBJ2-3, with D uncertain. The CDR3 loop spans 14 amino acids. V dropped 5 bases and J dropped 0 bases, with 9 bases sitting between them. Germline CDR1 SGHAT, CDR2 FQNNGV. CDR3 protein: CASSVGESTDTQYF. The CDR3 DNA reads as TGTGCCAGCAGCGTAGGAGAGAGCACAGATACGCAGTATTTT. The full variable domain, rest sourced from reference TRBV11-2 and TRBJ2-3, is EAGVAQSPRYKIIEKRQSVAFWCNPISGHATLYWYQQILGQGPKLLIQFQNNGVVDDSQLPKDRFSAERLKGVDSTLKIQPAKLEDSAVYLCASSVGESTDTQYFGPGTRLTVL.

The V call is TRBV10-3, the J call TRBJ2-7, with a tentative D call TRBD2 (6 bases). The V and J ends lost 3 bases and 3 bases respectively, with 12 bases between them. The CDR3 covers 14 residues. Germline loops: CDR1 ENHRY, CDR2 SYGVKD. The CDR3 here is CAISEGIGGYEQYF. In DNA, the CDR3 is TGTGCCATCAGTGAAGGTATCGGGGGCTACGAGCAGTACTTC.